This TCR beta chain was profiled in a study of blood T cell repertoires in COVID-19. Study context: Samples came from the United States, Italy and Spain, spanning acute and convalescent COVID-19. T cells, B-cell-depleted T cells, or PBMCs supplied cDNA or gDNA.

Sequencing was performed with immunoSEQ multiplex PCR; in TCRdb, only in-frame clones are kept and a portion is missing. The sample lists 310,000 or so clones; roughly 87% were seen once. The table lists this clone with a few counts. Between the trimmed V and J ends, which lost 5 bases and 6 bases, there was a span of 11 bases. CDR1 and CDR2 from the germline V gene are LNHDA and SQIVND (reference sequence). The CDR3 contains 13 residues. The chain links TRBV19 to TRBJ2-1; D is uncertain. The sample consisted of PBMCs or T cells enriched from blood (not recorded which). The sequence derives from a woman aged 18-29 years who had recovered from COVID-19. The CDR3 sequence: CASSAGYFNEQFF. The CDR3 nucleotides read TGTGCCAGTAGTGCAGGATATTTCAATGAGCAGTTCTTC.